This T cell receptor beta chain stems from a study of T cell repertoires in cytomegalovirus infection. Overall study: Both a matching HLA type and CMV infection were indicated by public TCR beta signatures. General study points: Identification of carriers of CMV plus the relevant HLA was achieved through cumulative public TCR beta family frequency. In two of eight donors, the top clonotype was HLA-C-restricted CMV-specific.

TCRdb redid the calling of the reads with MiXCR, one entry per CDR3 protein. The sample lists around 530,000 distinct CDR3 sequences; approximately 25% were seen once. As regards this clonotype: Antigen specificity is unknown.

The receptor comes from a human donor in good health (CMV status not recorded). Some clones in this sample may be carry-over from other donors' samples. The sequencing input was PBMCs.

The CDR3 DNA sequence: TGTGCCAGCAGCCCGACCACTAGGGGCGAGCAGTACTTC. Translation gives CASSPTTRGEQYF. The chain employs TRBV5-3 and TRBJ2-7; D could derive from TRBD1 or TRBD2 (5 bases each). TRBV5-3 is an ORF for which the function is uncertain. This CDR3 contains 13 residues. Trimming took 8 bases from V and 6 from J, leaving 18 bases between them.